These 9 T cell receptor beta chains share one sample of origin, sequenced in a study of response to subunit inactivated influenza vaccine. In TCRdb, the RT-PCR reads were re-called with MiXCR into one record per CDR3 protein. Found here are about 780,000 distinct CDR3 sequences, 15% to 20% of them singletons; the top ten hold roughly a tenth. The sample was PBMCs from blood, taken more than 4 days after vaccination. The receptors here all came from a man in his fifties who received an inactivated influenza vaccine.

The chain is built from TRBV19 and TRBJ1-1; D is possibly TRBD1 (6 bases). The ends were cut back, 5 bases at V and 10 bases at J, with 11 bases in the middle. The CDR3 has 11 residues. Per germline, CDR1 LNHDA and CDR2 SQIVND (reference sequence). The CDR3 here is CASSYRESAFF. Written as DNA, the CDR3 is TGTGCCAGTAGTTACAGGGAGTCAGCTTTCTTT.

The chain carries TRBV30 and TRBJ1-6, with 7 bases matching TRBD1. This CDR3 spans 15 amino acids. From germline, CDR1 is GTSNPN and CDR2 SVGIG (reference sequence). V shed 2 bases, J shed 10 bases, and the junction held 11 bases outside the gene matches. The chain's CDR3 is CAWSLSGTVVSPLHF. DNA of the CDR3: TGTGCCTGGAGTCTTTCCGGGACAGTTGTGTCACCCCTCCACTTT.

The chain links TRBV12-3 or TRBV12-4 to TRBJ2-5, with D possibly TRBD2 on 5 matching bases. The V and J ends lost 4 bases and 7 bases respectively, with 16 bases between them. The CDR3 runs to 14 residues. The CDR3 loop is CASSSHDSGGTQYF. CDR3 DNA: TGTGCCAGCAGTTCACACGACTCAGGAGGGACCCAGTACTTC.

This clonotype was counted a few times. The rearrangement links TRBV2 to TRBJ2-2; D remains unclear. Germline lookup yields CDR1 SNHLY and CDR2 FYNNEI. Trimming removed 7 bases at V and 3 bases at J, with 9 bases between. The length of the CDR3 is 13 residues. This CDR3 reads CASMRDHTGELFF. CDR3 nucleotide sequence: TGTGCCAGCATGCGAGATCACACCGGGGAGCTGTTTTTT.

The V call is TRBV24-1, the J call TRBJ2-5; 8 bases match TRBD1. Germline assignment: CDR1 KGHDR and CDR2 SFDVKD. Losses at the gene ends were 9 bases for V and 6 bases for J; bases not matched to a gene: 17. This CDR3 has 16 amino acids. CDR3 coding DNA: TGTGCCACCGTACATAAGATTAGCAGGGGGCGGAAGACCCAGTACTTC. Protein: CATVHKISRGRKTQYF.

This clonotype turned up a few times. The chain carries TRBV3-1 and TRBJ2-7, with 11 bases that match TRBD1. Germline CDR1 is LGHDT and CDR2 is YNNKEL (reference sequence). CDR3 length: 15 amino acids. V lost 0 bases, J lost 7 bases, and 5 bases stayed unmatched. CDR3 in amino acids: CASSQDRTGGREQYF. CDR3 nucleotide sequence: TGTGCCAGCAGCCAAGATCGGACAGGGGGCAGGGAGCAGTACTTC.

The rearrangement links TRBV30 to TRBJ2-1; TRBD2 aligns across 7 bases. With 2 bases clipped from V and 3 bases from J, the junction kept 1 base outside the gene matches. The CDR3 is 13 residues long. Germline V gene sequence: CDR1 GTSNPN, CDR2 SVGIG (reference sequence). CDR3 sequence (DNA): TGTGCCTGGAGTCGCGGGAGCTACAATGAGCAGTTCTTC. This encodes CAWSRGSYNEQFF.

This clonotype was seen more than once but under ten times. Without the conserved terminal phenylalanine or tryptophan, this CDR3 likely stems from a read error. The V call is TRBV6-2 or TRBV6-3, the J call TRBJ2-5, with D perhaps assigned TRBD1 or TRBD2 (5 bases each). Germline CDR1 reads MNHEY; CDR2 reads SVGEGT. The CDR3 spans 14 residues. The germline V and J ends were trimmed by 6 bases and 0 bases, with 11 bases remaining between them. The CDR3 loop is CASSLTGHQETQYV. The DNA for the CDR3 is TGTGCCAGCAGCCTGACGGGGCACCAAGAGACCCAGTACGTC.

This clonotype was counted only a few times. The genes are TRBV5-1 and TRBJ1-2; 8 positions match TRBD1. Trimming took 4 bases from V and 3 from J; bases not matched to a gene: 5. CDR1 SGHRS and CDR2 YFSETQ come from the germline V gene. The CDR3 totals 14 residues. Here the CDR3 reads CASSNGQGDYGYTF. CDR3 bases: TGCGCCAGCAGCAATGGACAGGGTGACTATGGCTACACCTTC.